The 9 T cell receptor beta chains in this list originate from one sample, sequenced in a study of T cell repertoires in cytomegalovirus infection. No antigen is known for these receptors. One entry per CDR3 protein, called by TCRdb with MiXCR from the reads. The sample records a few hundred thousand distinct CDR3 sequences, approximately 25% being singletons. Sample: cultured PBMCs, taken from culture after CMV antigen stimulation. These receptors came from a human donor in good health (CMV status not recorded). Some clones in this sample may be carry-over from other donors' samples.

The genes are TRBV6-5 and TRBJ2-2, with TRBD2 matching over 10 bases. CDR1 is MNHEY and CDR2 is SVGAGI in the germline V gene. The CDR3 is 15 residues long. J gave up 5 bases and V 6 bases, and 6 bases lay outside the gene matches. The CDR3 reads CASRRAGGRTGELFF. The CDR3 nucleotides read TGTGCCAGCAGAAGAGCGGGAGGGCGAACCGGGGAGCTGTTTTTT.

This clonotype was detected many times. V is TRBV7-2 and J is TRBJ2-5; 14 bases are shared with TRBD2. This CDR3 is 17 amino acids long. V shed 1 base and J 4 bases; nucleotides not matched to a gene: 5. The V gene's germline CDR1 is SGHTA and CDR2 FQGNSA. CDR3 DNA sequence: TGTGCCAGCAGCTTAGGGACTAGCGGGAGGACGGGAGAGACCCAGTACTTC. Residues: CASSLGTSGRTGETQYF.

The chain's CDR3 is CASSLATNYEQYF. In DNA form, the CDR3 reads TGCGCCAGCAGCCTCGCCACCAACTACGAGCAGTACTTC. The chain recombines TRBV4-1 with TRBJ2-7; no firm D call. Germline V lookup: CDR1 MGHRA, CDR2 YSYEKL. The ends were cut back, 4 bases at V and 3 bases at J, with 10 bases in the middle. The CDR3 sequence is 13 residues long.

This chain joins TRBV5-4 and TRBJ2-5; no clear D. CDR3 size: 12 residues. Germline assignment: CDR1 SGHNT and CDR2 YYREEE (reference sequence). With 6 bases removed from V and 2 bases from J, the gap between germline ends came to 8 bases. The CDR3 nucleotides read TGTGCCAGCAAGGGTAGTCAAGAGACCCAGTACTTC. This sequence encodes CASKGSQETQYF.

Only a few counts were recorded for this clonotype. The rearrangement uses TRBV20-1 and TRBJ1-1, with D tentatively TRBD1 (5 bases). CDR3 length equals 18 residues. From germline, CDR1 is DFQATT and CDR2 SNEGSKA (reference sequence). Trimming cost V 3 bases and J 6 bases, with 29 bases left between them. The CDR3 loop reads CSASPRFDSQTVGAEAFF. The CDR3 nucleotides read TGCAGTGCTAGTCCCCGTTTCGACAGTCAAACGGTTGGCGCTGAAGCTTTCTTT.

This clonotype has a count of ten or more. V and J are TRBV7-2 and TRBJ2-7, with 11 nucleotides matching TRBD1. Germline values: CDR1 SGHTA, CDR2 FQGNSA. The CDR3 covers 14 residues. V was pared by 5 bases and J by 2 bases, with 2 bases of the junction left unmatched. CDR3 sequence (DNA): TGTGCCAGCAGCGGACAGGGGGCGGCCTACGAGCAGTACTTC. It codes for CASSGQGAAYEQYF.

In this sample, this clonotype turned up a few times. The chain employs TRBV5-6 and TRBJ2-5; D uncertain. CDR3 length equals 15 residues. V was pared by 0 bases and J by 5 bases, with 14 bases between. Germline CDR1 reads SGHDT; CDR2 reads YYEEEE. DNA for the CDR3: TGTGCCAGCAGCTTGGTTTCAAACTCTGGGGAGACCCAGTACTTC. It specifies CASSLVSNSGETQYF.

The V call is TRBV7-9, the J call TRBJ1-4; maybe TRBD1 (5 bases). Trimming took off 5 bases at V and 6 bases at J, with 13 bases between the two ends. The CDR3 contains 14 residues. Germline-derived CDR1 and CDR2 are SEHNR and FQNEAQ (reference sequence). CDR3 coding DNA: TGTGCCAGCAGCCTCAACAGAGGGGATGAAAAACTGTTTTTT. This encodes CASSLNRGDEKLFF.

The V gene is TRBV11-3, the J gene TRBJ2-5, with D possibly TRBD1 on 5 matching bases. The CDR3 is 13 amino acids. The V gene's germline CDR1 is SGHNT and CDR2 YENEEA. Trimming took 0 bases from V and 7 from J, leaving 9 bases between them. CDR3: CASSLDQQGTQYF. CDR3 sequence (DNA): TGTGCCAGCAGCTTAGATCAGCAGGGGACCCAGTACTTC.